This entry lists 23 T cell receptor beta chains sequenced from one sample in a study of neurological immune-mediated disorders. TCRdb reprocessed the 5' RACE reads via MiXCR and lists one record per CDR3 protein. The repertoire includes 25,000 to 35,000 distinct CDR3 sequences, roughly 21% of them detected once, and 16% sits in the top ten. Sequences were obtained from PBMCs. The receptors were sampled from a woman aged 55 to 70 in good health.

The sample holds many counts of this clonotype. V gene TRBV4-3 combines with J gene TRBJ2-1; 14 bases agree with TRBD2. The CDR3 contains 16 residues. The germline V gene encodes CDR1 LGHNA and CDR2 YSLEER. The junction had 7 bases not matched to a gene; V was cut back by 1 base and J by 11 bases. In DNA form, the CDR3 reads TGCGCCAGCAGCCAAGGGACTAGCGGGGGGCACGTTAAGCAGTTCTTC. Translating it yields CASSQGTSGGHVKQFF.

At least ten counts were recorded for this clonotype. The CDR3 spells CASSKTQGSNQPQHF. In nucleotides, the CDR3 is TGTGCCAGCAGTAAAACACAGGGGAGTAATCAGCCCCAGCATTTT. The chain employs TRBV12-3 or TRBV12-4 and TRBJ1-5; TRBD1 aligns across 7 bases. The CDR3 has 15 residues. V lost 5 bases, J lost 4 bases, and 8 bases stayed unmatched.

The chain joins TRBV15 to TRBJ2-3, with D unresolved. CDR1 is LNHNV and CDR2 is YYDKDF in the germline V gene (reference sequence). The CDR3 spans 13 residues. Trimming left V 1 base short and J 4 bases short, with 6 bases between. CDR3 sequence reads: CATSRGAPDTQYF. Written as DNA, the CDR3 is TGTGCCACCAGCAGAGGGGCCCCAGATACGCAGTATTTT. The whole variable domain, remainder taken from reference TRBV15 and TRBJ2-3, is DAMVIQNPRYQVTQFGKPVTLSCSQTLNHNVMYWYQQKSSQAPKLLFHYYDKDFNNEADTPDNFQSRRPNTSFCFLDIRSPGLGDTAMYLCATSRGAPDTQYFGPGTRLTVL.

This clonotype was recorded many times. V and J are TRBV5-5 and TRBJ1-4, with 10 bases fitting TRBD1. After removal of 5 bases from V and 6 bases from J, the junction contained 4 bases not matched to a gene. There are 14 residues in the CDR3. Germline assignment: CDR1 SGHKS and CDR2 YYEKEE (reference sequence). The CDR3 sequence: CASRPDRGHEKLFF. The CDR3 DNA sequence: TGTGCCAGCAGACCCGACAGGGGGCATGAAAAACTGTTTTTT. Using reference TRBV5-5 and TRBJ1-4 for the parts outside the CDR3, the full variable domain is DAGVTQSPTHLIKTRGQQVTLRCSPISGHKSVSWYQQVLGQGPQFIFQYYEKEERGRGNFPDRFSARQFPNYSSELNVNALLLGDSALYLCASRPDRGHEKLFFGSGTQLSVL.

This clonotype was seen ten or more times. The chain is built from TRBV6-6 and TRBJ1-1; D is unclear. CDR1 is MNHNY, CDR2 SVGAGI, per germline (reference sequence). This CDR3 contains 13 residues. V shed 3 bases and J shed 0 bases, with 5 bases lying between them. CDR3 nucleotide sequence: TGTGCCAGCAGTTATGTAGTGAACACTGAAGCTTTCTTT. This codes for CASSYVVNTEAFF.

The chain uses TRBV20-1 and TRBJ1-1; D may be TRBD1 (6 bases). Germline loops: CDR1 DFQATT, CDR2 SNEGSKA (reference sequence). V dropped 2 bases and J dropped 11 bases, with 12 bases sitting between them. This CDR3 contains 11 residues. In nucleotides, the CDR3 is TGCAGTGCTAGAAGTAACAGGGAGGCTTTCTTT. Its protein product is CSARSNREAFF.

By share, this clonotype counts as medium-sized (0.01 to 0.1%). The chain combines TRBV4-3 with TRBJ2-1; D is unresolved. Trimming removed 0 bases at V and 0 bases at J, with 15 bases between. Per germline, CDR1 LGHNA and CDR2 YSLEER. This CDR3 spans 18 amino acids. The CDR3 DNA reads TGCGCCAGCAGCCAAGATCAAGTAAGCAATCCCTCCTACAATGAGCAGTTCTTC. Its protein product is CASSQDQVSNPSYNEQFF.

This clonotype was seen repeatedly, ten times or more. The gene calls are TRBV14 and TRBJ2-1; perhaps D is TRBD1 or TRBD2 (5 bases each). Germline CDR1 reads SGHDN; CDR2 reads FVKESK. The CDR3 totals 13 residues. The V end lost 1 base, the J end lost 15 bases, and 16 bases lay between the germline ends. The CDR3 reads CASSQVGAGFGFF. In DNA form, the CDR3 reads TGTGCCAGCAGCCAAGTCGGGGCAGGGTTTGGGTTCTTC.

The J gene is TRBJ2-1, the V gene TRBV14; the match to TRBD1 covers 8 bases. Trimming took 4 bases from V and 6 from J; bases not matched to a gene: 5. CDR1 and CDR2 from the germline V gene are SGHDN and FVKESK. This CDR3 is 14 amino acids long. In DNA, the CDR3 is TGTGCCAGCAGCCTGGGACAGGCAACCAATGAGCAGTTCTTC. Protein product: CASSLGQATNEQFF.

Concerning this clonotype itself: Sequence at one end of the junction differs from germline and may be a read error. The J gene is TRBJ2-3, the V gene TRBV5-1; the match to TRBD1 covers 8 bases. CDR1 is SGHRS, CDR2 YFSETQ, per germline. The CDR3 extends over 15 amino acids. The CDR3 here is CASSSGQGHTYTQYF. The CDR3 DNA reads TGCGCCAGCAGCTCCGGACAGGGTCACACATATACGCAGTATTTT.

This clonotype was observed many times. The V and J genes are TRBV7-9 and TRBJ2-3; TRBD1 agrees at 7 bases. This CDR3 is built from 15 residues. The germline V gene has CDR1 SEHNR and CDR2 FQNEAQ (reference sequence). V lost 3 bases and J lost 6; bases outside the gene matches: 9. Written as DNA, the CDR3 is TGTGCCAGCAGCTTGGGACAGACACGTACGGATACGCAGTATTTT. Protein product: CASSLGQTRTDTQYF.

This clonotype was observed at least ten times. In DNA, the CDR3 is TGCGCCAGCAGCTCCAGGGGAAATTCCTACGAGCAGTACTTC. This sequence encodes CASSSRGNSYEQYF. V and J are TRBV5-1 and TRBJ2-7; D is possibly TRBD1 (6 bases). Looked up from germline, CDR1 is SGHRS and CDR2 is YFSETQ. Deletions cut 3 bases from V and 1 base from J, with 11 bases between. This CDR3 has 14 amino acids.

This clonotype was detected many times. This rearrangement joins TRBV6-2 or TRBV6-3 to TRBJ2-3; unclear D gene. Trimming took off 7 bases at V and 2 bases at J, with 4 bases between the two ends. Germline CDR1 MNHEY, CDR2 SVGEGT. The CDR3 spans 11 residues. Here the CDR3 reads CASTYTDTQYF. CDR3 nucleotide sequence: TGTGCCAGCACCTACACAGATACGCAGTATTTT.

This clonotype was seen many times. The chain couples TRBV6-2 or TRBV6-3 to TRBJ2-3, with D unresolved. Between the trimmed V and J ends, which lost 8 bases and 3 bases, there was a span of 6 bases. The germline V gene encodes CDR1 MNHEY and CDR2 SVGEGT. The CDR3 contains 11 residues. The CDR3 DNA is TGTGCCAGCGCTACTACAGATACGCAGTATTTT. Translating it yields CASATTDTQYF.

The chain links TRBV30 to TRBJ2-2; D gene ambiguous. Germline CDR1 GTSNPN, CDR2 SVGIG (reference sequence). Trimming pared 2 bases from V and 2 bases from J, leaving 12 bases between. The CDR3 runs 15 residues. CDR3 bases: TGTGCCTGGAGTCTCGGAGTGGGAAACACCGGGGAGCTGTTTTTT. Amino acids: CAWSLGVGNTGELFF.

At least ten counts were recorded for this clonotype. V is TRBV5-1 and J is TRBJ2-7, with 9 bases matching TRBD1. This CDR3 has 15 residues. Germline loops: CDR1 SGHRS, CDR2 YFSETQ. The V and J ends lost 4 bases and 5 bases, in that order; junction bases with no gene match: 10. CDR3 residues: CASSVRDRVFNEQYF. The CDR3 bases are TGCGCCAGCAGCGTCCGGGACAGGGTTTTCAACGAGCAGTACTTC.

The chain recombines TRBV28 with TRBJ2-3; 8 bases agree with TRBD1. The CDR3 sequence is 15 residues long. V was pared by 5 bases and J by 6 bases, with 10 bases of the junction left unmatched. CDR1 is MDHEN and CDR2 is SYDVKM in the germline V gene. Here the CDR3 reads CASSGDQGASDTQYF. The DNA of the CDR3 is TGTGCCAGCAGTGGGGATCAGGGGGCATCGGATACGCAGTATTTT.

This clonotype was counted ten times or more. This chain uses TRBV7-9 with TRBJ2-1, with 10 bases that match TRBD2. Trimming at V came to 3 bases and at J to 8 bases, leaving 10 bases not matched to a gene. This CDR3 comprises 16 residues. Germline-derived CDR1 and CDR2 are SEHNR and FQNEAQ (reference sequence). In DNA form, the CDR3 reads TGTGCCAGCAGCTTGCGGTCTAGCGGGAGCGTCGATGAGCAGTTCTTC. Translating gives CASSLRSSGSVDEQFF. Full variable domain (outside the CDR3, taken from reference TRBV7-9 and TRBJ2-1): DTGVSQNPRHKITKRGQNVTFRCDPISEHNRLYWYRQTLGQGPEFLTYFQNEAQLEKSRLLSDRFSAERPKGSFSTLEIQRTEQGDSAMYLCASSLRSSGSVDEQFFGPGTRLTVL.

This clonotype was seen many times. This chain links TRBV28 with TRBJ2-5; D is unclear. CDR1 and CDR2 from the germline V gene are MDHEN and SYDVKM. The CDR3 runs 14 residues. Trimming shortened V by 1 base and J by 2 bases, and 8 bases separated the two germline ends. CDR3 sequence (DNA): TGTGCCAGCAGTTTATCTGCCTCTCAAGAGACCCAGTACTTC. It codes for CASSLSASQETQYF.

In regard to this clonotype: The junction departs from germline at one end; a sequencing error may be responsible. V usage is TRBV5-6 and J usage is TRBJ1-1; no clear D gene. CDR1 and CDR2 (germline): SGHDT, YYEEEE. This CDR3 comprises 14 residues. In DNA form, the CDR3 reads TGTACCAGCAGCCCGCCCCAGACGTACACTGAAGCTTTCTTT. Encoded protein: CTSSPPQTYTEAFF.

This clonotype came up many times. This chain's CDR3 is CASSLDFGEQYF. The CDR3 DNA follows: TGTGCCAGCAGCTTGGACTTTGGGGAGCAGTACTTC. V and J are TRBV5-6 and TRBJ2-7; D is unclear. This CDR3 has 12 amino acids. Trimming removed 0 bases from V and 7 bases from J, with 8 bases in between. Germline CDR1 and CDR2: SGHDT and YYEEEE.

The gene calls are TRBV25-1 and TRBJ2-7; the match to TRBD1 covers 9 bases. CDR1 MGHDK and CDR2 SYGVNS come from the germline V gene. The length of the CDR3 is 14 residues. Unmatched junction bases numbered 5, after V lost 3 bases and J lost 5 bases. The CDR3 reads CASSDHRGHDEQYF. CDR3 DNA: TGTGCCAGCAGTGATCACAGGGGGCACGACGAGCAGTACTTC.

This clonotype has ten or more counts. The chain has TRBV2 and TRBJ2-1; tentative D call: TRBD2 (7 bases). The CDR3 spans 12 residues. The ends were cut back, 9 bases at V and 5 bases at J, with 11 bases in the middle. In germline, CDR1 is SNHLY, CDR2 FYNNEI. CDR3 in DNA: TGTGCCAGTCAGCGGGACAACAATGAGCAGTTCTTC. This translates into CASQRDNNEQFF.